The rows below give T cell receptor beta chains drawn from one sample of a study of cytomegalovirus exposure and HLA in healthy donors. Assay: immunoSEQ multiplex PCR; the TCRdb copy retains only in-frame clones and omits some. The sample contains about 240,000 clones, around 81% of which appear only once. Sequenced material: PBMCs. Every receptor here comes from a woman aged 60-75 years in good health and CMV-seropositive. Each CDR3 is given with its conserved first and last residue. Fields, in order: clone size, D gene, CDR3 length, V gene, J gene, CDR3 protein, CDR3 DNA. The D gene is left open where the match is weak. Some rows mark clone size as missing; the rest say once, few, many or name a class of expanded clone.

clone_size: -
d_call: TRBD1
cdr3_length: 14
v_call: TRBV5-1
j_call: TRBJ2-7
cdr3_aa: CASSVTGGTYEQYF
cdr3_nt: TGCGCCAGCAGTGTAACAGGGGGTACCTACGAGCAGTACTTC

clone_size: -
d_call: TRBD2
cdr3_length: 18
v_call: TRBV2
j_call: TRBJ2-1
cdr3_aa: CASSDPAGGPGVHNEQFF
cdr3_nt: TGTGCCAGCAGTGATCCAGCGGGAGGGCCAGGGGTCCACAATGAGCAGTTCTTC

clone_size: few
d_call: -
cdr3_length: 16
v_call: TRBV11-3
j_call: TRBJ2-2
cdr3_aa: CASSDRTTRNTGELFF
cdr3_nt: TGTGCCAGCAGCGATCGTACTACTCGGAACACCGGGGAGCTGTTTTTT

clone_size: -
d_call: TRBD2
cdr3_length: 15
v_call: TRBV5-4
j_call: TRBJ2-1
cdr3_aa: CASSWGLAGAEEQFF
cdr3_nt: TGTGCCAGCAGCTGGGGACTAGCGGGAGCGGAGGAGCAGTTCTTC

clone_size: -
d_call: -
cdr3_length: 15
v_call: TRBV27
j_call: TRBJ1-5
cdr3_aa: CASSLQGGSNQPQHF
cdr3_nt: TGTGCCAGCAGTTTACAGGGTGGGAGCAATCAGCCCCAGCATTTT

clone_size: -
d_call: TRBD2
cdr3_length: 16
v_call: TRBV4-2
j_call: TRBJ2-7
cdr3_aa: CASSSIITSASYEQYF
cdr3_nt: TGTGCCAGCAGCTCAATTATAACTAGCGCCTCCTACGAGCAGTACTTC

clone_size: once
d_call: TRBD1
cdr3_length: 15
v_call: TRBV15
j_call: TRBJ2-7
cdr3_aa: CATSRAGTGKGEQYF
cdr3_nt: TGTGCCACCAGCAGAGCCGGGACAGGGAAGGGCGAGCAGTACTTC

clone_size: -
d_call: TRBD2
cdr3_length: 14
v_call: TRBV5-1
j_call: TRBJ2-7
cdr3_aa: CASSLAGVVHEQYF
cdr3_nt: TGCGCCAGCAGCTTAGCGGGAGTGGTCCACGAGCAGTACTTC

clone_size: once
d_call: -
cdr3_length: 13
v_call: TRBV28
j_call: TRBJ1-2
cdr3_aa: CASSSQGKRGYTF
cdr3_nt: TGTGCCAGCAGTTCCCAGGGGAAGCGGGGCTACACCTTC

clone_size: -
d_call: TRBD1
cdr3_length: 14
v_call: TRBV25-1
j_call: TRBJ2-7
cdr3_aa: CASSVGDRAHEQYF
cdr3_nt: TGTGCCAGCAGTGTAGGCGACAGGGCACACGAGCAGTACTTC

clone_size: -
d_call: -
cdr3_length: 14
v_call: TRBV5-1
j_call: TRBJ2-2
cdr3_aa: CASSLVSNTGELFF
cdr3_nt: TGCGCCAGCAGCTTGGTTAGTAACACCGGGGAGCTGTTTTTT

clone_size: few
d_call: -
cdr3_length: 14
v_call: TRBV21-1
j_call: TRBJ2-1
cdr3_aa: CASSKGGTYNEQFF
cdr3_nt: TGTGCCAGCAGCAAAGGCGGAACCTACAATGAGCAGTTCTTC

clone_size: -
d_call: -
cdr3_length: 16
v_call: TRBV27
j_call: TRBJ1-1
cdr3_aa: CASSLTPQGGNTEAFF
cdr3_nt: TGTGCCAGCAGTCTAACACCCCAAGGGGGGAACACTGAAGCTTTCTTT

clone_size: -
d_call: -
cdr3_length: 11
v_call: TRBV6-5
j_call: TRBJ2-1
cdr3_aa: CATITRDEQFF
cdr3_nt: TGTGCCACAATTACGAGGGATGAGCAGTTCTTC

clone_size: once
d_call: -
cdr3_length: 14
v_call: TRBV7-2
j_call: TRBJ1-2
cdr3_aa: CASSRGTPNYGYTF
cdr3_nt: TGTGCCAGCAGCCGTGGGACACCCAACTATGGCTACACCTTC

clone_size: -
d_call: TRBD2
cdr3_length: 16
v_call: TRBV7-2
j_call: TRBJ2-5
cdr3_aa: CASSLAEVAGEETQYF
cdr3_nt: TGTGCCAGCAGCTTAGCGGAGGTAGCGGGGGAAGAGACCCAGTACTTC

clone_size: -
d_call: -
cdr3_length: 18
v_call: TRBV6-4
j_call: TRBJ1-5
cdr3_aa: CASPKTGSKHIGNQPQHF
cdr3_nt: TGTGCCAGCCCGAAAACAGGGAGTAAGCATATAGGAAATCAGCCCCAGCATTTT

clone_size: -
d_call: TRBD1
cdr3_length: 12
v_call: TRBV18
j_call: TRBJ2-7
cdr3_aa: CASSPGQYEQYF
cdr3_nt: TGTGCCAGCTCTCCGGGACAGTACGAGCAGTACTTC

clone_size: -
d_call: TRBD2
cdr3_length: 16
v_call: TRBV6-5
j_call: TRBJ2-1
cdr3_aa: CASSYSWTSGGNEQFF
cdr3_nt: TGTGCCAGCAGTTACTCCTGGACTAGCGGAGGAAATGAGCAGTTCTTC

clone_size: -
d_call: -
cdr3_length: 16
v_call: TRBV25-1
j_call: TRBJ2-5
cdr3_aa: CASSIVAQGLGETQYF
cdr3_nt: TGTGCCAGCTCGATCGTGGCGCAGGGATTAGGAGAGACCCAGTACTTC

clone_size: -
d_call: TRBD1
cdr3_length: 14
v_call: TRBV7-2
j_call: TRBJ1-4
cdr3_aa: CASTEARGSEKLFF
cdr3_nt: TGTGCCAGCACCGAGGCCAGGGGGAGTGAAAAACTGTTTTTT

clone_size: -
d_call: -
cdr3_length: 13
v_call: TRBV5-1
j_call: TRBJ2-7
cdr3_aa: CASSLQATYEQYF
cdr3_nt: TGCGCCAGCAGCTTGCAGGCGACCTACGAGCAGTACTTC

clone_size: -
d_call: -
cdr3_length: 15
v_call: TRBV7-9
j_call: TRBJ2-3
cdr3_aa: CASSLGLKFQDTQYF
cdr3_nt: TGTGCCAGCAGCTTAGGACTTAAGTTCCAAGATACGCAGTATTTT

clone_size: -
d_call: -
cdr3_length: 14
v_call: TRBV7-2
j_call: TRBJ2-3
cdr3_aa: CASSSNRVPDTQYF
cdr3_nt: TGTGCCAGCAGCTCCAACAGGGTCCCAGATACGCAGTATTTT

clone_size: -
d_call: TRBD1
cdr3_length: 17
v_call: TRBV27
j_call: TRBJ2-6
cdr3_aa: CASSPTTGKAGANVLTF
cdr3_nt: TGTGCCAGCAGTCCTACGACAGGGAAAGCTGGGGCCAACGTCCTGACTTTC

clone_size: -
d_call: -
cdr3_length: 14
v_call: TRBV6-5
j_call: TRBJ2-7
cdr3_aa: CATSKDWNSYEQYF
cdr3_nt: TGTGCCACTTCGAAGGACTGGAACTCCTACGAGCAGTACTTC

clone_size: few
d_call: -
cdr3_length: 14
v_call: TRBV6-1
j_call: TRBJ1-2
cdr3_aa: CASSEFTEFYGYTF
cdr3_nt: TGTGCCAGCAGTGAATTTACAGAGTTCTATGGCTACACCTTC

clone_size: few
d_call: -
cdr3_length: 13
v_call: TRBV4-1
j_call: TRBJ1-4
cdr3_aa: CASSQGGREKLFF
cdr3_nt: TGCGCCAGCAGCCAAGGGGGCAGAGAAAAACTGTTTTTT

clone_size: -
d_call: -
cdr3_length: 13
v_call: TRBV2
j_call: TRBJ1-2
cdr3_aa: CASSPSSSYGYTF
cdr3_nt: TGTGCCAGCAGTCCATCCTCGAGCTATGGCTACACCTTC

clone_size: -
d_call: TRBD2
cdr3_length: 16
v_call: TRBV5-1
j_call: TRBJ2-7
cdr3_aa: CASSSTGLAGGDEQYF
cdr3_nt: TGCGCCAGCAGCTCGACGGGACTAGCGGGCGGGGACGAGCAGTACTTC

clone_size: -
d_call: TRBD1
cdr3_length: 12
v_call: TRBV7-2
j_call: TRBJ1-1
cdr3_aa: CASSFLTGRAFF
cdr3_nt: TGTGCCAGCAGCTTCTTGACAGGGCGGGCTTTCTTT

clone_size: -
d_call: -
cdr3_length: 16
v_call: TRBV4-1
j_call: TRBJ1-5
cdr3_aa: CASSQVTAGRNQPQHF
cdr3_nt: TGCGCCAGCAGCCAAGTGACAGCAGGCCGCAATCAGCCCCAGCATTTT

clone_size: -
d_call: -
cdr3_length: 16
v_call: TRBV19
j_call: TRBJ1-2
cdr3_aa: CASTSGRRTANYGYTF
cdr3_nt: TGTGCCAGTACGTCTGGGAGGAGAACAGCTAACTATGGCTACACCTTC

clone_size: -
d_call: TRBD2
cdr3_length: 24
v_call: TRBV28
j_call: TRBJ2-1
cdr3_aa: CASSLSPSRWREGHLPPSYNEQFF
cdr3_nt: TGTGCCAGCAGTTTATCCCCTAGCAGGTGGCGGGAGGGACACCTTCCACCCTCCTACAATGAGCAGTTCTTC

clone_size: once
d_call: -
cdr3_length: 15
v_call: TRBV29-1
j_call: TRBJ2-3
cdr3_aa: CSVATQGASTDTQYF
cdr3_nt: TGCAGCGTTGCCACCCAAGGGGCTAGCACAGATACGCAGTATTTT

clone_size: few
d_call: TRBD1
cdr3_length: 12
v_call: TRBV6-6
j_call: TRBJ1-1
cdr3_aa: CASRTGDTEAFF
cdr3_nt: TGTGCCAGCAGGACAGGGGACACTGAAGCTTTCTTT

clone_size: -
d_call: -
cdr3_length: 14
v_call: TRBV2
j_call: TRBJ2-1
cdr3_aa: CASSMTSSYNEQFF
cdr3_nt: TGTGCCAGCAGCATGACTAGCTCCTACAATGAGCAGTTCTTC

clone_size: -
d_call: TRBD1
cdr3_length: 11
v_call: TRBV23-1
j_call: TRBJ2-7
cdr3_aa: CSKQGLHEQYF
cdr3_nt: TGCTCTAAACAGGGGCTCCACGAGCAGTACTTC

clone_size: -
d_call: TRBD2
cdr3_length: 15
v_call: TRBV5-1
j_call: TRBJ2-1
cdr3_aa: CASSQGTSGSNEQFF
cdr3_nt: TGCGCCAGCAGCCAAGGGACTAGCGGGAGCAATGAGCAGTTCTTC

clone_size: -
d_call: TRBD2
cdr3_length: 20
v_call: TRBV28
j_call: TRBJ2-7
cdr3_aa: CASRSLLGLAGGGPQSEQYF
cdr3_nt: TGTGCCAGCAGGAGTCTCTTGGGACTAGCGGGAGGTGGGCCCCAATCCGAGCAGTACTTC

clone_size: -
d_call: -
cdr3_length: 16
v_call: TRBV7-9
j_call: TRBJ2-1
cdr3_aa: CASSFLADPSYNEQFF
cdr3_nt: TGTGCCAGCAGCTTTTTAGCGGACCCCTCCTACAATGAGCAGTTCTTC

clone_size: -
d_call: TRBD2
cdr3_length: 16
v_call: TRBV7-9
j_call: TRBJ2-5
cdr3_aa: CASSLGPLAGVATQYF
cdr3_nt: TGTGCCAGCAGCTTAGGCCCCCTAGCGGGAGTCGCGACCCAGTACTTC

clone_size: -
d_call: -
cdr3_length: 14
v_call: TRBV30
j_call: TRBJ2-3
cdr3_aa: CAWSPPARTDTQYF
cdr3_nt: TGTGCCTGGAGTCCCCCCGCGAGGACAGATACGCAGTATTTT

clone_size: -
d_call: TRBD2
cdr3_length: 15
v_call: TRBV10-1
j_call: TRBJ2-1
cdr3_aa: CASSRTGLAGDEQFF
cdr3_nt: TGCGCCAGCAGCCGAACGGGACTAGCGGGGGATGAGCAGTTCTTC

clone_size: -
d_call: TRBD2
cdr3_length: 14
v_call: TRBV2
j_call: TRBJ2-7
cdr3_aa: CASSITSGAYEQYF
cdr3_nt: TGTGCCAGCAGTATTACTAGCGGGGCCTACGAGCAGTACTTC

clone_size: -
d_call: TRBD2
cdr3_length: 15
v_call: TRBV5-1
j_call: TRBJ2-5
cdr3_aa: CASSGLAGVQETQYF
cdr3_nt: TGCGCCAGTTCGGGACTAGCGGGAGTTCAAGAGACCCAGTACTTC

clone_size: -
d_call: -
cdr3_length: 13
v_call: TRBV28
j_call: TRBJ1-1
cdr3_aa: CASSLGGTQKAFF
cdr3_nt: TGTGCCAGCAGTTTAGGGGGGACCCAAAAAGCTTTCTTT

clone_size: -
d_call: -
cdr3_length: 14
v_call: TRBV5-5
j_call: TRBJ1-4
cdr3_aa: CASSLRQLNEKLFF
cdr3_nt: TGTGCCAGCAGCTTACGACAGTTGAACGAAAAACTGTTTTTT